This is a list of T cell receptor beta chains from one sample in a study of CD8 T cells in Susac syndrome. MiXCR, applied by TCRdb to the immunoSEQ multiplex PCR reads, yields one record per CDR3 protein. The sample has 210,000 or so distinct CDR3 sequences, roughly 93% seen once. Input material: CD4+ T cells from PBMCs. The receptors stem from a human donor with Susac syndrome. CDR3s include the opening cysteine and the closing phenylalanine or tryptophan. A D gene is named only where the DNA matches it firmly. Only some rows state a clone size, as once, few, many or a class for expanded clones.

TRBV20-1,TRBJ2-7,TRBD1,once,CSAGGQVSEQYF,TGCAGTGCTGGGGGACAGGTGAGCGAGCAGTACTTC
TRBV2,TRBJ1-5,-,once,CASSEGGGGQPQHF,TGTGCCAGCAGTGAAGGGGGAGGTGGGCAGCCCCAGCATTTT
TRBV6-1,TRBJ2-5,-,-,CASSSGRLPEETQYF,TGTGCCAGCAGTAGTGGACGGTTACCCGAAGAGACCCAGTACTTC
TRBV28,TRBJ2-1,-,-,CATQGTNEQFF,TGTGCCACCCAGGGAACTAATGAGCAGTTCTTC
TRBV6-6,TRBJ2-3,-,-,CASIPAGGGDTQYF,TGTGCCAGCATTCCAGCGGGCGGAGGGGATACGCAGTATTTT
TRBV11-1,TRBJ1-1,-,-,CASSLAPGAPNTEAFF,TGTGCCAGCAGCTTAGCCCCAGGGGCACCGAACACTGAAGCTTTCTTT
TRBV30,TRBJ1-5,-,-,CAWSVGINQPQHF,TGTGCCTGGAGTGTCGGTATCAATCAGCCCCAGCATTTT
TRBV28,TRBJ1-1,-,-,CASIRWDGDSRNTEAFF,TGTGCCAGCATCCGCTGGGACGGGGACTCCCGGAACACTGAAGCTTTCTTT
TRBV28,TRBJ1-2,-,-,CASRLLQGTSANYGYTF,TGTGCCAGCAGACTCTTACAGGGCACTAGCGCAAACTATGGCTACACCTTC
TRBV25-1,TRBJ2-2,TRBD1,-,CASSDPGQGYSGELFF,TGTGCCAGCAGTGACCCGGGACAGGGGTACAGCGGGGAGCTGTTTTTT
TRBV20-1,TRBJ1-2,TRBD1,-,CSARGDSYGYTF,TGCAGTGCTAGAGGGGACAGCTATGGCTACACCTTC
TRBV12-3/TRBV12-4,TRBJ1-2,-,-,CASSFTPTHGYTF,TGTGCCAGCAGTTTCACGCCGACCCATGGCTACACCTTC
TRBV4-3,TRBJ1-2,-,-,CASSQDLDRRIYF,TGCGCCAGCAGCCAAGATCTTGATAGGAGGATCTACTTC
TRBV6-2/TRBV6-3,TRBJ1-1,-,once,CASSYSARDFGGTEAFF,TGTGCCAGCAGTTACTCGGCCCGGGACTTCGGGGGCACTGAAGCTTTCTTT